The clone carrying this T cell receptor beta chain was observed at least ten times. As yet, its antigen is unknown. These data originate in a study of response to subunit inactivated influenza vaccine. Findings and caveats of the study: A suggestion made by the authors is that each seasonal influenza vaccination recruits few new T cells.

Looked up from germline, CDR1 is SQVTM and CDR2 is ANQGSEA. The junction had 2 bases not matched to a gene; V was cut back by 2 bases and J by 1 base. This CDR3 contains 14 residues. One entry per CDR3 protein, called by TCRdb with MiXCR from the RT-PCR reads. The sample holds roughly 500,000 distinct CDR3 sequences; about 15% are singletons and the top ten take less than 4%. The sample consisted of CD4+ T cells sorted from PBMCs, taken 23 months after vaccination. This TCR was recovered from a man aged 50 to 69 who received an inactivated influenza vaccine. This chain uses TRBV29-1 with TRBJ1-5; 7 positions match TRBD1. CDR3 residues: CSVEIQGSNQPQHF. The CDR3 coding sequence is TGCAGCGTTGAAATACAGGGGAGCAATCAGCCCCAGCATTTT.